This TCR beta chain was recorded in a study of cytomegalovirus exposure and HLA in healthy donors. Study outcomes and limitations: After further analysis at a later stage, 15,000 to 20,000 TCR beta sequences were associated with HLA alleles at 0.05 false discovery rate.

Between the trimmed V and J ends, which lost 4 bases and 1 base, there was a span of 10 bases. This CDR3 spans 14 amino acids. In germline, CDR1 is LGHNA, CDR2 YNFKEQ. This clone was seen a handful of times. As yet, its antigen is unknown. 60 Vbeta and 13 Jbeta primers were used in PCR. Clones were sequenced by immunoSEQ multiplex PCR, and TCRdb holds only the in-frame ones, with some missing. The sample shows some 190,000 clones, roughly 77% of them seen only once. The source of this sequence is a woman aged 50 to 65 in good health and CMV-seronegative. Sequencing was performed on PBMCs. The V and J genes are TRBV4-2 and TRBJ1-1; no reliable D call. CDR3 loop: CASSPQLRNTEAFF. Written as DNA, the CDR3 is TGTGCCAGCAGCCCCCAACTGCGGAACACTGAAGCTTTCTTT.